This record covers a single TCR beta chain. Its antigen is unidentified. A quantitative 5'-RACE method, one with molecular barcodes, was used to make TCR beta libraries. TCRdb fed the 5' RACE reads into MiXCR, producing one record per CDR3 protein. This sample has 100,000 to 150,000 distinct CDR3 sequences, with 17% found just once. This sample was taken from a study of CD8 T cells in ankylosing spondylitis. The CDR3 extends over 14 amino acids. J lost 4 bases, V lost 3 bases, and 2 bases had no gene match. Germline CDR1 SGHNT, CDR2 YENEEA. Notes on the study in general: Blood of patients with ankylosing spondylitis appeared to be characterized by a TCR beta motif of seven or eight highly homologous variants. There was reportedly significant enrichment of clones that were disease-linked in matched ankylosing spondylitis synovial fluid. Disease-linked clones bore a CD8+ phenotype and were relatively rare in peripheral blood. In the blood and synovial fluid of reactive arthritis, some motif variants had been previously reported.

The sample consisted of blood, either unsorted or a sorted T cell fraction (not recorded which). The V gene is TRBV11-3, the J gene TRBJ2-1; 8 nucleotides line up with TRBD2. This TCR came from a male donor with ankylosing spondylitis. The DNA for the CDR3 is TGTGCCAGCAGCTTTGTAGCGGGATACAATGAGCAGTTCTTC. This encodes CASSFVAGYNEQFF. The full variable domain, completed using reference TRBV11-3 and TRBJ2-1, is EAGVVQSPRYKIIEKKQPVAFWCNPISGHNTLYWYLQNLGQGPELLIRYENEEAVDDSQLPKDRFSAERLKGVDSTLKIQPAELGDSAVYLCASSFVAGYNEQFFGPGTRLTVL.